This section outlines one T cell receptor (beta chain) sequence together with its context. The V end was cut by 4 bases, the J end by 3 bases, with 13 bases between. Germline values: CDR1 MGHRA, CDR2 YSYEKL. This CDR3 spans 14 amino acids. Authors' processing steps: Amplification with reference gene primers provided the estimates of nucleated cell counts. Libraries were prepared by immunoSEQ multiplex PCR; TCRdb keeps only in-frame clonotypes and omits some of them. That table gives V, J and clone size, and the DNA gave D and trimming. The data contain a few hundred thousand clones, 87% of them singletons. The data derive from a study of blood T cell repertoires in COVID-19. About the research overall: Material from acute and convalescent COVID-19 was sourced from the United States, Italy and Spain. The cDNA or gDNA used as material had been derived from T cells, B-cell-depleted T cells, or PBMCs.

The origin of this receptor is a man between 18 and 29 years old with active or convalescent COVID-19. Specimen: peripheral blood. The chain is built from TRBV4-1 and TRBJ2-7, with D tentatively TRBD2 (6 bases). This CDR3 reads CASSPELADYEQYF. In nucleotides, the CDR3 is TGCGCCAGCAGCCCCGAGTTAGCGGACTACGAGCAGTACTTC.